This T cell receptor beta chain was found in a study of cytomegalovirus exposure and HLA in healthy donors. Data came from immunoSEQ multiplex PCR; TCRdb stores just in-frame clones and leaves some out. The sample gives around 190,000 clones, around 85% of which show up once; roughly 15% is in the top ten. The donors were in the approximately 130-subject validation cohort; that cohort was separate from the approximately 700-subject first cohort. V was shortened by 2 bases and J by 0 bases, with 7 bases between the two germline ends. The CDR3 is made up of 14 amino acids. Germline CDR1 reads MNHEY; CDR2 reads SMNVEV (reference sequence).

This clonotype was sampled from a young man in good health and CMV-seropositive. The chain is built from TRBV27 and TRBJ1-1; D gene unclear. The specimen sequenced was PBMCs. DNA of the CDR3: TGTGCCAGCAGTTTAAACAGTATGAACACTGAAGCTTTCTTT. It yields the protein CASSLNSMNTEAFF.